The 16 T cell receptor beta chains reported below all come from one sample, sequenced in a study of blood T cells in healthy people across ages. It was with a sample-barcoded 5' primer and a J-beta primer mix that a second PCR of roughly 7 to 12 cycles was run. Via MiXCR, TCRdb re-called the 5' RACE reads, giving one row per CDR3 protein. The sample shows 1.5 million to 2 million distinct CDR3 sequences, approximately 28% of them seen only once. Sequencing was carried out using blood. All receptors derive from a woman aged 30 to 39 in good health.

This clonotype was counted a few times. The chain joins TRBV20-1 to TRBJ2-1; 8 bases line up with TRBD1. With V trimmed by 2 bases and J by 7 bases, 10 bases remained unmatched. The CDR3 spans 15 residues. CDR1 DFQATT and CDR2 SNEGSKA come from the germline V gene (reference sequence). The CDR3 sequence: CSARRPGQESNEQFF. CDR3 nucleotides: TGCAGTGCTAGAAGACCGGGACAGGAGTCAAATGAGCAGTTCTTC.

This clonotype was seen more than once but under ten times. The V gene is TRBV28, the J gene TRBJ2-3, with D tentatively TRBD2 (5 bases). There are 15 residues in the CDR3. Germline lookup yields CDR1 MDHEN and CDR2 SYDVKM. V was shortened by 1 base and J by 1 base, with 9 bases between the two germline ends. This CDR3 is CASSLYQEGTDTQYF. For the CDR3, the DNA is TGTGCCAGCAGTTTATATCAGGAGGGCACAGATACGCAGTATTTT.

This clonotype occurred once. The final CDR3 position lacks the conserved phenylalanine or tryptophan, pointing to a likely read error. The chain couples TRBV6-6 to TRBJ2-7, with TRBD2 matching over 13 bases. V shed 6 bases and J 4 bases; nucleotides not matched to a gene: 12. The CDR3 sequence is 17 residues long. Per germline, CDR1 MNHNY and CDR2 SVGAGI (reference sequence). CDR3 DNA: TGTGCCAGCAGCAAGTCACTAGCGGGAGGGCCAGGGTACGAGCAGTACTGC. Translating it yields CASSKSLAGGPGYEQYC.

The chain has TRBV6-5 and TRBJ2-3, with D possibly TRBD1 on 6 matching bases. The V gene lost 5 bases and the J gene lost 14 bases, with 14 bases spanning the gap. Looked up from germline, CDR1 is MNHEY and CDR2 is SVGAGI. This CDR3 has 11 amino acids. The DNA of the CDR3 is TGTGCCAGCAGTACGGGACACCGGCCGTATTTT. It codes for CASSTGHRPYF.

The chain joins TRBV2 to TRBJ1-5; 8 positions match TRBD1. This CDR3 spans 16 amino acids. After removal of 8 bases from V and 0 bases from J, the junction contained 9 bases not matched to a gene. CDR1 is SNHLY, CDR2 FYNNEI, per germline. The CDR3, as DNA: TGTGCCAGCGGGGGACAGGTGGAGAATAGCAATCAGCCCCAGCATTTT. It encodes CASGGQVENSNQPQHF.

In its sample, this clonotype was seen a few times. This chain uses TRBV5-5 with TRBJ2-1; D remains ambiguous. The V and J ends lost 2 bases and 8 bases respectively, with 17 bases between them. The germline V gene encodes CDR1 SGHKS and CDR2 YYEKEE (reference sequence). There are 15 residues in the CDR3. DNA for the CDR3: TGTGCCAGCAGCTTTGACTTAACCTCTGGGTATGAGCAGTTCTTC. Protein: CASSFDLTSGYEQFF. Full variable domain (outside the CDR3, taken from reference TRBV5-5 and TRBJ2-1): DAGVTQSPTHLIKTRGQQVTLRCSPISGHKSVSWYQQVLGQGPQFIFQYYEKEERGRGNFPDRFSARQFPNYSSELNVNALLLGDSALYLCASSFDLTSGYEQFFGPGTRLTVL.

The rearrangement joins TRBV30 to TRBJ1-3; the D is unclear. The CDR3 loop spans 13 amino acids. Germline V gene lookup returns CDR1 GTSNPN and CDR2 SVGIG (reference sequence). V lost 3 bases to trimming and J lost 4 bases, with 10 bases between them. In DNA form, the CDR3 reads TGTGCCTGGAGCGAAAGGCCAGGAAACACCATATATTTT. This translates into CAWSERPGNTIYF. Combining the CDR3 with reference TRBV30 and TRBJ1-3 gives the whole variable domain SQTIHQWPATLVQPVGSPLSLECTVEGTSNPNLYWYRQAAGRGLQLLFYSVGIGQISSEVPQNLSASRPQDRQFILSSKKLLLSDSGFYLCAWSERPGNTIYFGEGSWLTVV.

This clonotype was detected a few times. The chain recombines TRBV20-1 with TRBJ2-2; TRBD1 matches 9 bases. This CDR3 contains 16 residues. Trimming took 0 bases from V and 6 from J; bases not matched to a gene: 8. From germline, CDR1 is DFQATT and CDR2 SNEGSKA (reference sequence). The CDR3 coding sequence is TGCAGTGCTAGAGATAGTGGGACAGGGACGGCCGGGGAGCTGTTTTTT. Residues: CSARDSGTGTAGELFF.

The rearrangement links TRBV4-3 to TRBJ2-5; D may be TRBD1 or TRBD2 (5 bases each). The germline V and J ends were trimmed by 0 bases and 6 bases, with 14 bases remaining between them. CDR1 and CDR2 (germline): LGHNA, YSLEER. This CDR3 comprises 15 residues. This chain's CDR3 is CASSQEGYGGKTQYF. Here the CDR3 DNA reads TGCGCCAGCAGCCAAGAGGGGTATGGGGGTAAGACCCAGTACTTC.

This clonotype was picked up many times. The V and J genes are TRBV11-2 and TRBJ2-1; D remains unclear. CDR1 SGHAT and CDR2 FQNNGV come from the germline V gene. Trimming took off 6 bases at V and 5 bases at J, with 8 bases between the two ends. The CDR3 loop spans 12 amino acids. The CDR3 here is CASSGVNNEQFF. CDR3 nucleotide sequence: TGTGCCAGCAGTGGTGTAAACAATGAGCAGTTCTTC.

This clonotype was observed a few times. CDR3 sequence: CASRGESSYNEQFF. The DNA for the CDR3 is TGTGCCAGCAGGGGAGAGAGCTCCTACAATGAGCAGTTCTTC. The chain joins TRBV6-5 to TRBJ2-1, with D tentatively TRBD2 (5 bases). From germline, CDR1 is MNHEY and CDR2 SVGAGI. V gave up 6 bases and J gave up 0 bases, with 9 bases separating them. CDR3 length equals 14 residues.

The chain recombines TRBV7-2 with TRBJ2-1; 10 nucleotides agree with TRBD2. The junction had 13 bases not matched to a gene; V was cut back by 3 bases and J by 8 bases. CDR1 and CDR2 (germline): SGHTA, FQGNSA. This CDR3 is built from 17 residues. The CDR3 loop is CASSFSWASGSGDEQFF. The CDR3 DNA sequence: TGTGCCAGCAGCTTTTCCTGGGCTAGCGGGAGTGGCGATGAGCAGTTCTTC. Looking up the rest from reference TRBV7-2 and TRBJ2-1 gives the full variable domain: GAGVSQSPSNKVTEKGKDVELRCDPISGHTALYWYRQSLGQGLEFLIYFQGNSAPDKSGLPSDRFSAERTGGSVSTLTIQRTQQEDSAVYLCASSFSWASGSGDEQFFGPGTRLTVL.

In this sample, this clonotype turned up a few times. The chain uses TRBV12-3 or TRBV12-4 and TRBJ2-3; D might be TRBD2 (6 bases). CDR3 size: 14 residues. V lost 6 bases and J lost 8, with 18 bases in between. The CDR3 is CASSPGLSWSTQYF. As DNA, the CDR3 is TGTGCCAGCAGCCCGGGACTGAGTTGGAGTACGCAGTATTTT.

At least ten counts were recorded for this clonotype. This sequence joins TRBV6-2 or TRBV6-3 and TRBJ2-7, with 8 positions matching TRBD2. V was clipped by 2 bases and J by 7 bases; unmatched bases: 16. The germline CDR1 and CDR2 sequences are MNHEY and SVGEGT. The CDR3 has 17 residues. In nucleotides, the CDR3 is TGTGCCAGCAGTTACCCCCTATCGGGAGCGGGGGATGAGGAGCAGTACTTC. As protein: CASSYPLSGAGDEEQYF.

The rearrangement joins TRBV11-3 to TRBJ2-2; D possibly uses TRBD1 or TRBD2 (6 bases each). V lost 5 bases, J lost 4 bases, and 14 bases lay in between. There are 15 residues in the CDR3. From germline, CDR1 is SGHNT and CDR2 YENEEA. The DNA of the CDR3 is TGTGCCAGCAGCCAAAGGGGGGCGAGCACCGGGGAGCTGTTTTTT. This codes for CASSQRGASTGELFF.

This chain connects TRBV20-1 to TRBJ2-1; 7 bases match TRBD2. The CDR3 has 14 residues. CDR1 and CDR2 (germline): DFQATT, SNEGSKA (reference sequence). The V gene end was trimmed by 3 bases and the J gene end by 6 bases; junction bases not matched to a gene: 8. The DNA for the CDR3 is TGCAGTGCTAGTCGCGCGGGGGTCGGCAATGAGCAGTTCTTC. This translates into CSASRAGVGNEQFF.